Sequencing of this T cell receptor (beta chain) was carried out in a study of blood T cell repertoires in COVID-19. Study as a whole: The origin of the acute and convalescent COVID-19 samples was the United States, Italy and Spain. PBMCs, B-cell-depleted T cells, or T cells provided the cDNA or gDNA that made up the material.

Original processing notes: Amplifying reference gene primers gave estimates of nucleated cell counts. The table came from immunoSEQ multiplex PCR; TCRdb's copy has only in-frame clones and leaves some out. That table gives V, J and clone size, and the DNA gave D and trimming. The table shows 65,000 or so clones, with approximately 73% occurring only once. Trimming removed 5 bases at V and 4 bases at J, with 17 bases between. CDR1 and CDR2 from the germline V gene are SGHVS and FQNEAQ. The CDR3 covers 15 residues. Sequenced: peripheral blood. V and J are TRBV7-8 and TRBJ2-5; weak D call: TRBD2 (6 bases). This sequence was found in a woman in her fifties or sixties with active or convalescent COVID-19. The CDR3 coding sequence is TGTGCCAGCAGCCCGGCCGGGGGTGGGCCAGAGACCCAGTACTTC. It yields the protein CASSPAGGGPETQYF.